The rows below give T cell receptor beta chains drawn from one sample of a study of shared clonotypes between healthy human individuals. Profiling relied on immunoSEQ multiplex PCR, and the TCRdb table lists in-frame clones only, not all of them. The profile covers about 1.1 million clones, with about 84% appearing a single time and more than 0.5% taken by the ten largest. Sequenced material: memory CD4+ T cells from PBMCs. These receptors all come from a young man in good health. Some clones in this sample may be carry-over from other donors' samples. Each CDR3 is given with its conserved first and last residue. A D gene is named only where the DNA matches it firmly. Clone size is shown for a subset of rows, as once, few, many or a class of expanded clone.

size: NA
V: TRBV2
J: TRBJ2-6
D: NA
CDR3: CASSVDREAGANVLTF
DNA: TGTGCCAGCAGTGTTGACAGGGAGGCTGGGGCCAACGTCCTGACTTTC

size: NA
V: TRBV7-8
J: TRBJ2-1
D: TRBD1
CDR3: CASSLLRDRVNEQFF
DNA: TGTGCCAGCAGTCTTCTCCGCGACAGGGTCAATGAGCAGTTCTTC

size: few
V: TRBV10-1
J: TRBJ1-2
D: NA
CDR3: CASSELDITNYGYTF
DNA: TGCGCCAGCAGTGAGCTGGACATTACTAACTATGGCTACACCTTC

size: NA
V: TRBV5-1
J: TRBJ2-3
D: TRBD1
CDR3: CASSEDRGVDTQYF
DNA: TGCGCCAGCAGCGAGGACAGGGGTGTGGATACGCAGTATTTT

size: NA
V: TRBV4-1
J: TRBJ2-2
D: NA
CDR3: CASSRTRQGWDTGELFF
DNA: TGCGCCAGCAGCCGAACCCGACAAGGATGGGACACCGGGGAGCTGTTTTTT

size: NA
V: TRBV10-1
J: TRBJ1-1
D: NA
CDR3: CASSESGGGTEAFF
DNA: TGCGCCAGCAGTGAGTCGGGGGGAGGCACTGAAGCTTTCTTT

size: few
V: TRBV29-1
J: TRBJ2-3
D: NA
CDR3: CSAVPQMTSYTQYF
DNA: TGCAGCGCCGTTCCCCAAATGACGTCATATACGCAGTATTTT

size: once
V: TRBV6-5
J: TRBJ2-7
D: TRBD1
CDR3: CASRTGATYEQYF
DNA: TGTGCCAGCCGGACAGGGGCTACCTACGAGCAGTACTTC

size: NA
V: TRBV19
J: TRBJ1-5
D: NA
CDR3: CASSMNTNQPQHF
DNA: TGTGCCAGTAGTATGAACACTAATCAGCCCCAGCATTTT

size: NA
V: TRBV20-1
J: TRBJ1-1
D: NA
CDR3: CSATVFIEAFF
DNA: TGCAGTGCCACTGTCTTCATTGAAGCTTTCTTT

size: few
V: TRBV7-2
J: TRBJ2-3
D: NA
CDR3: CASSRDSDTQYF
DNA: TGTGCCAGCAGCCGTGATTCGGATACGCAGTATTTT

size: few
V: TRBV5-1
J: TRBJ1-1
D: TRBD1
CDR3: CASSHHIQGTEAFF
DNA: TGCGCCAGCAGCCATCATATACAGGGGACTGAAGCTTTCTTT

size: NA
V: TRBV10-2
J: TRBJ1-5
D: TRBD1
CDR3: CASTPSDRGHQPQHF
DNA: TGCGCCAGCACCCCCTCAGACAGGGGTCATCAGCCCCAGCATTTT

size: once
V: TRBV28
J: TRBJ2-7
D: TRBD2
CDR3: CASRRGHERGTAEQYF
DNA: TGTGCCAGCAGGCGAGGTCATGAGCGGGGTACCGCCGAGCAGTACTTC

size: NA
V: TRBV5-8
J: TRBJ1-4
D: NA
CDR3: CASSLEVREEKLFF
DNA: TGTGCCAGCAGCTTGGAAGTGCGGGAGGAAAAACTGTTTTTT

size: many
V: TRBV5-6
J: TRBJ2-7
D: NA
CDR3: CASSLDAGREQYF
DNA: TGTGCCAGCAGCTTGGATGCGGGTCGCGAGCAGTACTTC

size: NA
V: TRBV4-2
J: TRBJ2-7
D: TRBD2
CDR3: CASSRTSGSYEQYF
DNA: TGTGCCAGCAGCCGGACTAGCGGATCCTACGAGCAGTACTTC

size: NA
V: TRBV4-1
J: TRBJ1-1
D: NA
CDR3: CASSQTLGYTEAFF
DNA: TGCGCCAGCAGCCAAACCCTCGGCTACACTGAAGCTTTCTTT

size: few
V: TRBV19
J: TRBJ1-2
D: TRBD1
CDR3: CASSIPGQGGRYGYTF
DNA: TGTGCCAGTAGTATTCCCGGACAGGGGGGACGATATGGCTACACCTTC

size: NA
V: TRBV6-1
J: TRBJ1-2
D: NA
CDR3: CASSEGIRPNYGYTF
DNA: TGTGCCAGCAGTGAAGGGATCAGACCTAACTATGGCTACACCTTC

size: NA
V: TRBV5-1
J: TRBJ2-3
D: TRBD2
CDR3: CASSYRLAGATDTQYF
DNA: TGCGCCAGCAGCTACAGACTAGCGGGAGCAACCGATACGCAGTATTTT

size: NA
V: TRBV6-6
J: TRBJ1-1
D: NA
CDR3: CASSNRRGEHTEAFF
DNA: TGTGCCAGCAGTAATAGGAGGGGCGAACACACTGAAGCTTTCTTT

size: NA
V: TRBV27
J: TRBJ1-2
D: NA
CDR3: CASSLDGGGSYGYTF
DNA: TGTGCCAGCAGTTTAGACGGGGGGGGATCCTATGGCTACACCTTC

size: NA
V: TRBV5-4
J: TRBJ1-2
D: NA
CDR3: CASSLLSGYGYTF
DNA: TGTGCCAGCAGCTTGTTGTCAGGTTATGGCTACACCTTC

size: once
V: TRBV2
J: TRBJ2-3
D: NA
CDR3: CASRGGPPDTQYF
DNA: TGTGCCAGTAGGGGGGGGCCGCCAGATACGCAGTATTTT

size: NA
V: TRBV19
J: TRBJ2-1
D: NA
CDR3: CASSIWSSYTNEQFF
DNA: TGTGCCAGTAGTATTTGGTCTAGTTATACCAATGAGCAGTTCTTC

size: NA
V: TRBV2
J: TRBJ2-7
D: TRBD1
CDR3: CASIWDRALYEQYF
DNA: TGTGCCAGCATCTGGGACAGGGCCCTTTACGAGCAGTACTTC

size: NA
V: TRBV14
J: TRBJ2-1
D: TRBD2
CDR3: CASSQRLAGSNEQFF
DNA: TGTGCCAGCAGCCAAAGACTAGCGGGGAGCAATGAGCAGTTCTTC

size: NA
V: TRBV28
J: TRBJ2-7
D: NA
CDR3: CASSRDGSYEQYF
DNA: TGTGCCAGCAGTAGGGACGGTTCCTACGAGCAGTACTTC

size: few
V: TRBV4-3
J: TRBJ1-1
D: TRBD1
CDR3: CASSQVRGGAGRTEAFF
DNA: TGCGCCAGCAGCCAAGTTAGAGGGGGCGCAGGACGGACTGAAGCTTTCTTT

size: NA
V: TRBV5-1
J: TRBJ1-2
D: NA
CDR3: CASSLRTGYGYTF
DNA: TGCGCCAGCAGCTTGCGGACGGGATATGGCTACACCTTC

size: NA
V: TRBV6-6
J: TRBJ2-7
D: TRBD2
CDR3: CASSYPPGGGAGEQYF
DNA: TGTGCCAGCAGTTACCCCCCCGGGGGGGGCGCCGGGGAGCAGTACTTC

size: NA
V: TRBV27
J: TRBJ2-7
D: TRBD2
CDR3: CASNPRGGDYEQYF
DNA: TGTGCCAGCAACCCCCGGGGGGGGGACTACGAGCAGTACTTC

size: NA
V: TRBV9
J: TRBJ2-5
D: TRBD1
CDR3: CASSNDRQGAPGTQYF
DNA: TGTGCCAGCAGCAACGACAGACAGGGAGCCCCGGGGACCCAGTACTTC

size: NA
V: TRBV4-1
J: TRBJ2-1
D: TRBD2
CDR3: CASSQFGRARNNEQFF
DNA: TGCGCCAGCAGCCAATTCGGGAGGGCGCGAAACAATGAGCAGTTCTTC

size: NA
V: TRBV5-1
J: TRBJ1-1
D: TRBD1
CDR3: CASSSFSQGFETEAFF
DNA: TGCGCCAGCAGCTCATTTTCACAGGGGTTTGAGACTGAAGCTTTCTTT

size: NA
V: TRBV28
J: TRBJ2-7
D: TRBD2
CDR3: CASSLAGTSLYEQYF
DNA: TGTGCCAGCAGTTTAGCCGGGACTAGCCTCTACGAGCAGTACTTC

size: NA
V: TRBV6-1
J: TRBJ1-1
D: NA
CDR3: CASSEGLGGTEAFF
DNA: TGTGCCAGCAGTGAGGGTTTGGGGGGCACTGAAGCTTTCTTT

size: NA
V: TRBV4-2
J: TRBJ2-7
D: TRBD2
CDR3: CASSLGTSGSPLSYEQYF
DNA: TGTGCCAGCAGCCTCGGGACTAGCGGGAGCCCTCTCAGCTACGAGCAGTACTTC

size: few
V: TRBV5-5
J: TRBJ2-2
D: NA
CDR3: CASSLSGTSGELFF
DNA: TGTGCCAGCAGCTTGTCGGGAACATCCGGGGAGCTGTTTTTT

size: few
V: TRBV7-3
J: TRBJ2-2
D: TRBD2
CDR3: CASSRTRTSGRLTNTGELFF
DNA: TGTGCCAGCAGTCGCACCAGGACTAGCGGGAGGCTCACGAACACCGGGGAGCTGTTTTTT

size: NA
V: TRBV6-1
J: TRBJ2-1
D: NA
CDR3: CASRDPPGKQFF
DNA: TGTGCCAGCAGGGACCCCCCCGGGAAGCAGTTCTTC

size: NA
V: TRBV28
J: TRBJ2-1
D: NA
CDR3: CASSLLGRDGLEQFF
DNA: TGTGCCAGCAGTTTACTCGGTAGAGACGGGTTGGAGCAGTTCTTC

size: once
V: TRBV11-2
J: TRBJ2-7
D: TRBD2
CDR3: CATHSPLSGSLSYEQYF
DNA: TGTGCCACGCACAGTCCCTTGAGCGGGAGCCTCTCCTACGAGCAGTACTTC

size: NA
V: TRBV19
J: TRBJ2-6
D: NA
CDR3: CASSQTAAYVLTF
DNA: TGTGCCAGTAGCCAGACGGCGGCTTACGTCCTGACTTTC

size: NA
V: TRBV7-2
J: TRBJ2-6
D: NA
CDR3: CASSTSRDKTYVLTF
DNA: TGTGCCAGCAGCACAAGCCGGGACAAAACGTACGTCCTGACTTTC

size: NA
V: TRBV5-1
J: TRBJ1-1
D: NA
CDR3: CASSLGFATEAFF
DNA: TGCGCCAGCAGCTTGGGTTTTGCCACTGAAGCTTTCTTT

size: NA
V: TRBV2
J: TRBJ2-2
D: NA
CDR3: CASSEVNSPTGELFF
DNA: TGTGCCAGCAGTGAAGTTAATTCCCCCACCGGGGAGCTGTTTTTT

size: NA
V: TRBV25-1
J: TRBJ1-4
D: NA
CDR3: CASSAHGSNEKLFF
DNA: TGTGCCAGCAGCGCCCACGGGTCTAATGAAAAACTGTTTTTT